This entry describes one T cell receptor (beta chain). The data belong to a study of shared clonotypes between healthy human individuals. CDR1 is MNHNS, CDR2 SASEGT, per germline. Trimming at V came to 3 bases and at J to 8 bases, leaving 9 bases not matched to a gene. This CDR3 spans 15 amino acids. Positively selected for CCR7, the CD45RO-negative cells used as naive CD8 cells excluded terminally differentiated effector memory CD45RA+ cells. As handled by the study authors: ImmunoSEQ sequences covered only the junction and lacked quality scores; filtering therefore differed. Profiled with immunoSEQ multiplex PCR; TCRdb holds only in-frame clones, not every one. V and J calls and clone size are given by that table; D and trimming were obtained from the DNA. The sample shows approximately 1.9 million clones, about 94% of them seen only once.

The TCR originated in a man aged 18 to 30 in good health. Some clones in this sample may be carry-over from other donors' samples. The sequencing sample was made of naive CD8+ T cells from PBMCs. V gene TRBV6-1 combines with J gene TRBJ2-3; 9 nucleotides match TRBD1. The CDR3, as DNA: TGTGCCAGCAGTGAGGAGACAGGGGGGTTGGGTACGCAGTATTTT. Its protein is CASSEETGGLGTQYF.